These T cell receptor beta chains were read from a single sample in a study of CD8+ T cells in alopecia areata. Measured with immunoSEQ multiplex PCR; TCRdb has only the in-frame clones, and not every one. The sample records 250,000 or so clones, 65% to 70% being singletons. The material sequenced was CD4+ T cells sorted from blood, taken at week 0. Receptors were obtained from a human donor with alopecia areata. Both conserved end residues are part of each CDR3. The D gene is left open where the match is weak. For some rows the clone size is stated as once, few or many, or as a class when expanded; others skip it.

TRBD1 | TRBJ2-2 | . | TRBV19 | TGTGCCAGTAGTAAGGGGACAGGTCACACCGGGGAGCTGTTTTTT | CASSKGTGHTGELFF
TRBD1 | TRBJ2-5 | . | TRBV29-1 | TGCAGCGTTGTTTGGGACAGGGGGACCCAGTACTTC | CSVVWDRGTQYF
. | TRBJ1-5 | . | TRBV19 | TGTGCCAGTAGTATAGGTCCAGGCCGAGATAATCAGCCCCAGCATTTT | CASSIGPGRDNQPQHF
TRBD1 | TRBJ2-5 | few | TRBV29-1 | TGCAGCGTTTTGGGACAGGGGAGTCAAGAGACCCAGTACTTC | CSVLGQGSQETQYF
TRBD2 | TRBJ2-3 | . | TRBV15 | TGTGCCACCAGGTTTAGCGGGGGGCTTAGCACAGATACGCAGTATTTT | CATRFSGGLSTDTQYF
. | TRBJ2-7 | few | TRBV5-1 | TGCGCCAGCAACCCCTCCGGGATCACCTACGAGCAGTACTTC | CASNPSGITYEQYF
. | TRBJ2-1 | . | TRBV30 | TGTGCCTGGAGCCACTCGGACATAAACTCCTACAATGAGCAGTTCTTC | CAWSHSDINSYNEQFF
. | TRBJ2-7 | . | TRBV15 | TGTGCCACCAGCAGAGCAGGCGGTTTCGAGCAGTACTTC | CATSRAGGFEQYF
. | TRBJ2-6 | . | TRBV2 | TGTGCCAGCAGTGTAGGCCCCAGCTCTGGGGCCAACGTCCTGACTTTC | CASSVGPSSGANVLTF
. | TRBJ2-5 | few | TRBV30 | TGTGCCTGGAGGGATGAACAGGGAGGAGGGCAAGAGACCCAGTACTTC | CAWRDEQGGGQETQYF
. | TRBJ2-7 | few | TRBV29-1 | TGCAGCGTTCTGACAGAAACCTCTCCTACGGGGCAGTACTTC | CSVLTETSPTGQYF
TRBD2 | TRBJ2-1 | few | TRBV29-1 | TGCAGCGGGCGACGGGACTACGACAATGAGCAGTTCTTC | CSGRRDYDNEQFF
TRBD2 | TRBJ2-2 | . | TRBV5-1 | TGCGCCAGCAGCTCAGGACTAGCGGGGGCCGTGAACACCGGGGAGCTGTTTTTT | CASSSGLAGAVNTGELFF
. | TRBJ2-3 | . | TRBV29-1 | TGCAGCGTTGATCTGTCGACGGTGGGGAACACAGATACGCAGTATTTT | CSVDLSTVGNTDTQYF
. | TRBJ2-5 | . | TRBV4-2 | TGTGCCAGCAGCCCAGGTGGCGCAGAGACCCAGTACTTC | CASSPGGAETQYF
. | TRBJ2-5 | . | TRBV5-4 | TGTGCCAGCAGCTTGGTGGGACGCATCCAAGAGACCCAGTACTTC | CASSLVGRIQETQYF